Given below is one T cell receptor beta chain in context. An end of the junction differs from the germline gene, which may be a read error. This specimen belongs to a study of cytomegalovirus exposure and HLA in healthy donors. Study overall: One earlier analysis, a look at 200 million or so T cells, found fewer than 140 million unique TCR beta sequences. HLA-typed donors were the source of about 90 million unique TCRs held in an early data release.

The CDR3 covers 15 residues. Germline values: CDR1 SGHNT, CDR2 YYREEE (reference sequence). The PCR had 60 Vbeta and 13 Jbeta primers. Here immunoSEQ multiplex PCR was the method, and the copy in TCRdb shows in-frame clones only, minus some. The listing contains approximately 52,000 clones. The J gene is TRBJ2-1, the V gene TRBV5-4; 8 bases map to TRBD1. Sequencing was performed on PBMCs. The TCR comes from a woman aged 60-70 years in good health and CMV-seropositive. The CDR3: CASSFSGGSDNEQFF. CDR3 nucleotide sequence: TGTGCCAGCAGTTTTTCAGGGGGCTCCGACAATGAGCAGTTCTTC.